This T cell receptor beta chain was recorded in a study of blood T cells in healthy people across ages. The germline gives CDR1 SQVTM, CDR2 ANQGSEA. The CDR3 is 13 residues long. Trimming shortened V by 7 bases and J by 3 bases, and 13 bases separated the two germline ends. Ten or more counts support this clonotype. Sample-barcoded 5' priming and a J-beta primer mix drove a second PCR of roughly 6 to 12 cycles. TCRdb reprocessed the 5' RACE reads via MiXCR and lists one record per CDR3 protein. In the table there are 710,000 or so distinct CDR3 sequences, about a fifth of which are singletons. V gene TRBV29-1 combines with J gene TRBJ1-3, with D perhaps matching TRBD1 (5 bases). Sequencing was done on a sample of blood. The TCR was taken from a man in his 70s in good health. Here the CDR3 reads CSASGTDGNTIYF. The CDR3 DNA is TGCAGCGCTTCCGGGACCGATGGAAACACCATATATTTT.